The 28 T cell receptor beta chains listed next were all sequenced from one sample in a study of OX40 agonist ivuxolimab in advanced cancers. This table comes from immunoSEQ multiplex PCR, and its TCRdb copy is limited to in-frame clones, with some not included. The table has 68,000 or so clones, roughly 80% seen once. Source: CD4+ or CD8+ T cells sorted from blood, taken in a trial of the OX40 agonist ivuxolimab. The origin of the receptors is an adult with an advanced solid tumor such as melanoma, head and neck, liver or kidney cancer.

This clone was counted between two and nine times. J is TRBJ2-3 and V is TRBV6-1; D possibly corresponds to TRBD1 (7 bases). This CDR3 region has 15 residues. Per germline, CDR1 MNHNS and CDR2 SASEGT. V was pared by 6 bases and J by 4 bases, with 17 bases between. The CDR3 is CASRTTGSGADTQYF. As DNA, the CDR3 is TGTGCCAGCAGGACGACAGGGTCGGGGGCAGATACGCAGTATTTT.

This clone was counted a single time. This chain uses TRBV6-1 with TRBJ2-7; 8 bases agree with TRBD1. This CDR3 is built from 14 residues. V trimming: 4 bases; J trimming: 6 bases; junction bases outside the gene matches: 8. CDR1 is MNHNS and CDR2 is SASEGT in the germline V gene. The CDR3 loop is CASSADRGRTEQYF. In DNA, the CDR3 is TGTGCCAGCAGTGCCGACAGGGGACGTACCGAGCAGTACTTC.

This chain connects TRBV28 to TRBJ1-1; D is unresolved. The CDR3 runs to 14 residues. Germline V gene sequence: CDR1 MDHEN, CDR2 SYDVKM. The V end was cut by 7 bases, the J end by 0 bases, with 12 bases between. The CDR3 reads CASNEPGMNTEAFF. CDR3 sequence (DNA): TGTGCCAGCAATGAGCCTGGAATGAACACTGAAGCTTTCTTT. Filled out from reference TRBV28 and TRBJ1-1, the complete variable domain reads DVKVTQSSRYLVKRTGEKVFLECVQDMDHENMFWYRQDPGLGLRLIYFSYDVKMKEKGDIPEGYSVSREKKERFSLILESASTNQTSMYLCASNEPGMNTEAFFGQGTRLTVV.

This chain links TRBV7-9 with TRBJ1-5; 9 positions match TRBD1. This CDR3 comprises 17 residues. V lost 2 bases, J lost 6 bases, and 11 bases stayed unmatched. Germline-derived CDR1 and CDR2 are SEHNR and FQNEAQ (reference sequence). This chain's CDR3 is CASSLSTGTGSTQPQHF. In DNA form, the CDR3 reads TGTGCCAGCAGCTTATCCACCGGGACAGGGTCGACTCAGCCCCAGCATTTT.

The V and J genes are TRBV7-2 and TRBJ1-2; 7 bases agree with TRBD1. V shed 3 bases and J 5 bases; nucleotides not matched to a gene: 9. Germline V gene data show CDR1 as SGHTA and CDR2 as FQGNSA. The CDR3 runs 15 residues. CDR3 in amino acids: CASSLPDRAEYGYTF. DNA of the CDR3: TGTGCCAGCAGCTTGCCCGACAGGGCGGAGTATGGCTACACCTTC. Full variable domain (rest looked up from reference TRBV7-2 and TRBJ1-2): GAGVSQSPSNKVTEKGKDVELRCDPISGHTALYWYRQSLGQGLEFLIYFQGNSAPDKSGLPSDRFSAERTGGSVSTLTIQRTQQEDSAVYLCASSLPDRAEYGYTFGSGTRLTVV.

The V and J genes are TRBV5-1 and TRBJ2-1, with D perhaps matching TRBD2 (6 bases). The V gene lost 0 bases and the J gene lost 6 bases, with 13 bases spanning the gap. CDR3 length: 15 residues. Germline V gives CDR1 SGHRS, CDR2 YFSETQ. CDR3 nucleotide sequence: TGCGCCAGCAGCTTGGGCCCGACTAGACGCAATGAGCAGTTCTTC. Translation: CASSLGPTRRNEQFF.

The genes are TRBV28 and TRBJ1-2; the D is unclear. CDR3 length: 11 residues. The V end was cut by 6 bases, the J end by 12 bases, with 14 bases between. Germline CDR1 and CDR2: MDHEN and SYDVKM. The CDR3 region is CASRSEERHTF. CDR3 nucleotide sequence: TGTGCCAGCAGGAGCGAGGAAAGGCACACCTTC.

The chain is built from TRBV5-6 and TRBJ2-2; D is unresolved. V was clipped by 0 bases and J by 1 base, with 7 bases between them. Germline V gene data show CDR1 as SGHDT and CDR2 as YYEEEE. The CDR3 is made up of 15 amino acids. The CDR3 region is CASSLGYRNTGELFF. CDR3 bases: TGTGCCAGCAGCTTGGGGTACCGGAACACCGGGGAGCTGTTTTTT.

This chain joins TRBV5-1 and TRBJ2-1, with a weak D call TRBD2 (5 bases). There are 16 residues in the CDR3. V was shortened by 4 bases and J by 5 bases, with 19 bases between the two germline ends. The germline V gene has CDR1 SGHRS and CDR2 YFSETQ. The CDR3: CASSPTSGHSNNEQFF. The CDR3 nucleotides are TGCGCCAGCAGCCCGACGAGCGGCCATTCGAACAATGAGCAGTTCTTC.

The genes are TRBV6-1 and TRBJ2-3, with D unresolved. This CDR3 region has 15 residues. The germline V and J ends were trimmed by 2 bases and 2 bases, with 11 bases remaining between them. Germline CDR1 MNHNS, CDR2 SASEGT. The CDR3 DNA sequence: TGTGCCAGCAGTGAATCGTCCCACATCACAGATACGCAGTATTTT. Residues: CASSESSHITDTQYF.

The chain joins TRBV6-6 to TRBJ1-2; possibly TRBD1 for D (6 bases). CDR3 length equals 14 residues. Trimming took 2 bases from V and 7 from J, leaving 14 bases between them. Germline assignment: CDR1 MNHNY and CDR2 SVGAGI (reference sequence). The CDR3 DNA reads as TGTGCCAGCAGTTACGACAGGAGGGCGGGTGGCTACACCTTC. This sequence encodes CASSYDRRAGGYTF.

This chain uses TRBV7-2 with TRBJ2-1; 8 bases align to TRBD2. V was clipped by 1 base and J by 6 bases; unmatched bases: 11. Germline V gives CDR1 SGHTA, CDR2 FQGNSA. The CDR3 extends over 17 amino acids. CDR3 in DNA: TGTGCCAGCAGCTTAGTCGGTAGCGGGAAGGAAACCAATGAGCAGTTCTTC. Protein: CASSLVGSGKETNEQFF.

This sequence joins TRBV5-1 and TRBJ2-1, with TRBD2 matching over 10 bases. The CDR3 runs 15 residues. The ends lost 4 bases at V and 3 bases at J; junction bases unmatched: 4. Germline CDR1 reads SGHRS; CDR2 reads YFSETQ. Written as DNA, the CDR3 is TGCGCCAGCAGCCAAATAGCGGGAGGCTACAATGAGCAGTTCTTC. Residues: CASSQIAGGYNEQFF.

The rearrangement links TRBV6-6 to TRBJ2-7; weak D call: TRBD1 (5 bases). Germline CDR1 reads MNHNY; CDR2 reads SVGAGI (reference sequence). There are 11 residues in the CDR3. Between the trimmed V and J ends, which lost 4 bases and 11 bases, there was a span of 12 bases. The DNA of the CDR3 is TGTGCCAGCAGTTCAACCCACAGGAAGTACTTC. Amino acid sequence: CASSSTHRKYF.

The rearrangement links TRBV7-9 to TRBJ1-3; weak D call: TRBD1 (5 bases). Germline V lookup: CDR1 SEHNR, CDR2 FQNEAQ (reference sequence). V lost 0 bases to trimming and J lost 3 bases, with 9 bases between them. This CDR3 region has 15 residues. The chain's CDR3 is CASSLAGTDGNTIYF. CDR3 DNA: TGTGCCAGCAGCTTAGCCGGGACGGATGGAAACACCATATATTTT. The full variable domain, with the rest looked up from reference TRBV7-9 and TRBJ1-3, is DTGVSQNPRHKITKRGQNVTFRCDPISEHNRLYWYRQTLGQGPEFLTYFQNEAQLEKSRLLSDRFSAERPKGSFSTLEIQRTEQGDSAMYLCASSLAGTDGNTIYFGEGSWLTVV.

V is TRBV14 and J is TRBJ2-3; the match to TRBD2 covers 7 bases. The V gene end was trimmed by 1 base and the J gene end by 6 bases; junction bases not matched to a gene: 4. In germline, CDR1 is SGHDN, CDR2 FVKESK. CDR3 length: 14 residues. The CDR3 is CASSQAAGVDTQYF. In DNA, the CDR3 is TGTGCCAGCAGCCAAGCGGCGGGAGTCGATACGCAGTATTTT.

The chain recombines TRBV6-1 with TRBJ1-3, with D tentatively TRBD1 or TRBD2 (5 bases each). TRBJ2-2 explains the end of the DNA better; the J call may be wrong. The V gene's germline CDR1 is MNHNS and CDR2 SASEGT. The CDR3 is made up of 13 amino acids. CDR3 nucleotide sequence: TGTGCCAGCGGGACCGTAGGCCACGGGGAGCTGTTTTTT. Its translation: CASGTVGHGELFF.

The chain couples TRBV7-8 to TRBJ1-2, with D possibly being TRBD1 (5 bases). There are 14 residues in the CDR3. Deletions cut 5 bases from V and 8 bases from J, with 18 bases between. Germline loops: CDR1 SGHVS, CDR2 FQNEAQ. CDR3 amino acids: CASSGARVPLGYTF. The CDR3 DNA is TGTGCCAGCAGCGGGGCCCGAGTCCCCCTGGGCTACACCTTC.

A few counts support this clone. This rearrangement joins TRBV28 to TRBJ1-5, with a tentative D call TRBD1 (5 bases). The germline gives CDR1 MDHEN, CDR2 SYDVKM. V lost 3 bases and J 11 bases, leaving 14 bases between the germline ends. The CDR3 runs to 13 residues. This CDR3 reads CASSLGPSRAQHF. The CDR3 DNA reads as TGTGCCAGCAGTTTGGGACCCTCCAGGGCCCAGCATTTT.

The chain employs TRBV15 and TRBJ2-1; 9 nucleotides align to TRBD2. The ends lost 9 bases at V and 5 bases at J; junction bases unmatched: 11. The germline CDR1 and CDR2 sequences are LNHNV and YYDKDF (reference sequence). The CDR3 is 15 residues long. The CDR3 DNA sequence: TGTGCCACTCTACGCGGGACTAGCAGTGACAATGAGCAGTTCTTC. Residues: CATLRGTSSDNEQFF.

The chain has TRBV4-3 and TRBJ1-1; D is possibly TRBD1 (6 bases). CDR1 is LGHNA, CDR2 YSLEER, per germline. The V end lost 1 base, the J end lost 3 bases, and 9 bases lay between the germline ends. The CDR3 consists of 14 residues. DNA of the CDR3: TGCGCCAGCAGCCAAGCAGGGGTTCACACTGAAGCTTTCTTT. It yields the protein CASSQAGVHTEAFF.

The chain uses TRBV21-1 and TRBJ2-5; the tabulated D call, TRBD2, remains unverified against the DNA. TRBV21-1 is a recognized pseudogene. This CDR3 region has 10 residues. Written as DNA, the CDR3 is TGTGCCAGCAGCAACTTTGGACTATACTTC. Protein: CASSNFGLYF.

In DNA, the CDR3 is TGTGCCAGCTCACCCGGACAAAGCGGTTCTTCTCAGCCCCAGCATTTT. Protein product: CASSPGQSGSSQPQHF. J is TRBJ1-5 and V is TRBV18; perhaps TRBD1 as D (5 bases). Germline CDR1 KGHSH, CDR2 LQKENI. The CDR3 runs to 16 residues. V was trimmed by 3 bases and J by 6 bases, leaving 18 bases between them.

This sequence joins TRBV2 and TRBJ1-1; D gene ambiguous. The CDR3 is made up of 11 amino acids. V was cut by 8 bases and J by 7 bases, with 11 bases left in between. Germline V gives CDR1 SNHLY, CDR2 FYNNEI. DNA for the CDR3: TGTGCCAGCCAGACGGCCAGTGAAGCTTTCTTT. The encoded protein is CASQTASEAFF.

V usage is TRBV6-1 and J usage is TRBJ1-2; TRBD1 might be the D (6 bases). This CDR3 is built from 14 residues. The germline CDR1 and CDR2 sequences are MNHNS and SASEGT. V lost 8 bases and J lost 5, with 18 bases in between. This chain's CDR3 is CASGGYGGKYGYTF. In DNA, the CDR3 is TGTGCCAGCGGGGGGTACGGGGGCAAATATGGCTACACCTTC.

The chain recombines TRBV2 with TRBJ2-1; D perhaps matches TRBD1 (7 bases). The V gene's germline CDR1 is SNHLY and CDR2 FYNNEI. This CDR3 has 16 residues. Trimming left V 2 bases short and J 3 bases short, with 14 bases between. In DNA form, the CDR3 reads TGTGCCAGCAGTGAATCGGCCAGGGGGGTCTACAATGAGCAGTTCTTC. It specifies CASSESARGVYNEQFF.

The rearrangement links TRBV2 to TRBJ2-7; possible D gene TRBD1, 5 bases. The CDR3 extends over 14 amino acids. Germline V lookup: CDR1 SNHLY, CDR2 FYNNEI. Trimming removed 2 bases from V and 0 bases from J, with 8 bases in between. The CDR3 region is CASSELGASYEQYF. The DNA for the CDR3 is TGTGCCAGCAGTGAACTTGGGGCCTCCTACGAGCAGTACTTC.

The CDR3 loop is CASSFQQGSGNTIYF. CDR3 sequence (DNA): TGTGCCAGCAGCTTTCAACAGGGATCTGGAAACACCATATATTTT. The rearrangement uses TRBV7-2 and TRBJ1-3; tentatively, D is TRBD1 (6 bases). Germline loops: CDR1 SGHTA, CDR2 FQGNSA. CDR3 length equals 15 residues. The V end was cut by 3 bases, the J end by 1 base, with 10 bases between.